This T cell receptor beta chain came from a study of T-cell memory formation after mild COVID-19. The CDR3 spans 15 residues. CDR1 and CDR2 (germline): SGHRS, YFSETQ. Trimming cost V 0 bases and J 0 bases, with 8 bases left between them. Study findings and constraints: SARS-CoV-2 specificity of second-wave clones peaking day 37 was unconfirmed.

This clonotype was counted a few times. Its antigen is as yet unknown. Via MiXCR, TCRdb re-called the 5' RACE reads, giving one row per CDR3 protein. The table shows about 250,000 distinct CDR3 sequences, with approximately 15% occurring only once. Material: PBMCs or a T cell subset sorted from them (not recorded which). The V call is TRBV5-1, the J call TRBJ2-3; a possible D gene is TRBD2 (6 bases). This TCR was sampled from an adult woman who had mild COVID-19 (a few samples of this study predate the infection). Cell type and time point are not known. The CDR3 is CASSLGGLSTDTQYF. The CDR3 DNA reads as TGCGCCAGCAGCTTGGGGGGACTTAGCACAGATACGCAGTATTTT.